These T cell receptor beta chains were read from a single sample in a study of T cells in Graves' hyperthyroidism and ophthalmopathy. MiXCR was run by TCRdb on the multiplex PCR reads, yielding one entry per CDR3 protein. The data contain about 590,000 distinct CDR3 sequences, approximately 15% of them singletons. Material: blood. Receptor source: a woman in her thirties with Graves' hyperthyroidism. Both conserved end residues are part of each CDR3. D genes are given only for firm matches. Some rows mark clone size as missing; the rest say once, few, many or name a class of expanded clone.

d_gene	j_gene	v_gene	abundance	CDR3aa	CDR3nt
NA	TRBJ2-7	TRBV12-5	few	CASGRGTPYEQYF	TGTGCTAGTGGCCGCGGGACACCTTACGAGCAGTACTTC
TRBD1	TRBJ2-7	TRBV13	NA	CASSPQEGGQGLPYEQYF	TGTGCCAGCAGCCCACAAGAGGGGGGACAGGGGCTTCCCTACGAGCAGTACTTC
NA	TRBJ2-5	TRBV11-2	many	CASSLGQDQETQYF	TGTGCCAGCAGCTTAGGCCAGGACCAAGAGACCCAGTACTTC
TRBD1	TRBJ2-3	TRBV20-1	many	CSARVQGAGTDTQYF	TGCAGTGCTAGAGTCCAGGGGGCAGGCACAGATACGCAGTATTTT
TRBD2	TRBJ2-2	TRBV12-3/TRBV12-4	NA	CASITQLAGGTGELFF	TGTGCCAGCATAACACAACTAGCGGGAGGGACCGGGGAGCTGTTTTTT
NA	TRBJ1-1	TRBV11-2	many	CASSPPLGAFF	TGTGCCAGCAGCCCCCCCCTGGGGGCTTTCTTT
NA	TRBJ2-7	TRBV30	NA	CAWSLLGGTSYEQYF	TGTGCCTGGAGTCTACTTGGCGGGACCTCCTACGAGCAGTACTTC
NA	TRBJ1-5	TRBV10-3	NA	CAISEGEVYSNQPQHF	TGTGCCATCAGTGAAGGGGAGGTATATAGCAATCAGCCCCAGCATTTT
NA	TRBJ1-6	TRBV5-1	many	CASSGLGDSPLHF	TGCGCCAGCAGCGGACTTGGGGATTCACCCCTCCACTTT
TRBD1	TRBJ1-2	TRBV28	many	CASRPTGPDGYTF	TGTGCCAGCAGGCCGACAGGGCCGGATGGCTACACCTTC
NA	TRBJ2-4	TRBV20-1	NA	CSASGTMNIQYF	TGCAGTGCTAGTGGGACAATGAACATTCAGTACTTC
NA	TRBJ2-2	TRBV9	many	CASSVGGTGELFF	TGTGCCAGCAGCGTTGGCGGCACCGGGGAGCTGTTTTTT
TRBD1	TRBJ1-6	TRBV5-6	few	CASSLGTGKAPLHF	TGTGCCAGCAGCTTGGGGACAGGGAAAGCGCCCCTCCACTTT
NA	TRBJ2-1	TRBV27	NA	CASSPATDMYNEQFF	TGTGCCAGCAGTCCGGCGACAGATATGTACAATGAGCAGTTCTTC
NA	TRBJ2-7	TRBV27	many	CASSFSEALSYEQYF	TGTGCCAGCAGTTTTTCGGAGGCCCTTTCCTACGAGCAGTACTTC
TRBD1	TRBJ1-6	TRBV27	many	CASTTGVYGWFSPLHF	TGTGCCAGCACTACAGGGGTATATGGGTGGTTTTCACCCCTCCACTTT
TRBD2	TRBJ2-7	TRBV5-4	NA	CASSRGLAGGPYEQYF	TGTGCCAGCAGCCGGGGACTAGCGGGAGGGCCCTACGAGCAGTACTTC
TRBD1	TRBJ2-1	TRBV27	many	CASSFGQGRYNEQFF	TGTGCCAGCAGCTTCGGACAGGGTAGATACAATGAGCAGTTCTTC
NA	TRBJ2-1	TRBV11-1	many	CASSPRPGSSYNEQFF	TGTGCCAGCAGCCCCAGGCCGGGGAGCTCCTACAATGAGCAGTTCTTC